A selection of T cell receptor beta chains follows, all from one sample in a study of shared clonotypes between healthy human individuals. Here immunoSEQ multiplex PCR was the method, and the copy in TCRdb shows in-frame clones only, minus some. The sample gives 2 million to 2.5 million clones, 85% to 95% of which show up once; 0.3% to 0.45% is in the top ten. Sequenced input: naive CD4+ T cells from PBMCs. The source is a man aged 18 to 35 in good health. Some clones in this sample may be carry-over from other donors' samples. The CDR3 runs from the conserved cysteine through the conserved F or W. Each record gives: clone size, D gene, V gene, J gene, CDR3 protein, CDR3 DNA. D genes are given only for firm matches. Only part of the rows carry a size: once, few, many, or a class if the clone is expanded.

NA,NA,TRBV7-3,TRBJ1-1,CASSLGAKGKATEAFF,TGTGCCAGCAGCTTAGGGGCCAAGGGTAAGGCTACTGAAGCTTTCTTT
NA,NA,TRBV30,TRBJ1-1,CAWGPGWGGTEAFF,TGTGCCTGGGGTCCCGGGTGGGGGGGCACTGAAGCTTTCTTT
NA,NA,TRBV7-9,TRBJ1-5,CASSSHGNTNQPQHF,TGTGCCAGCAGCTCACACGGGAACACGAATCAGCCCCAGCATTTT
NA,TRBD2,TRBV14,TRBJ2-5,CASSQGPGAGAQYF,TGTGCCAGCAGCCAAGGCCCCGGGGCGGGGGCCCAGTACTTC
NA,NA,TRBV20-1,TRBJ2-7,CSALRYEQYF,TGCAGTGCCTTGAGGTACGAGCAGTACTTC
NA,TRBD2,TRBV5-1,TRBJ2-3,CASSLVRRETDTQYF,TGCGCCAGCAGCTTAGTGAGGCGGGAGACAGATACGCAGTATTTT
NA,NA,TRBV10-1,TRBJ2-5,CATPPGEGIKETQYF,TGCGCCACCCCACCAGGGGAGGGAATAAAAGAGACCCAGTACTTC
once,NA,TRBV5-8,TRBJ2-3,CASSLSPPGTGTDTQYF,TGTGCCAGCAGCTTGTCCCCCCCGGGGACGGGCACAGATACGCAGTATTTT
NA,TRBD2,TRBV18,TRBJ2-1,CASSPALAGLNEQFF,TGTGCCAGCTCACCAGCCCTAGCGGGACTCAATGAGCAGTTCTTC
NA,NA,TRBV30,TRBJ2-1,CAWSTQTGLYEQFF,TGTGCCTGGAGTACCCAAACGGGACTTTATGAGCAGTTCTTC
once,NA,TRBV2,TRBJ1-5,CASQTDNNQPQHF,TGTGCCAGCCAGACTGATAACAATCAGCCCCAGCATTTT